These 14 T cell receptor beta chains were sequenced from one sample in a study of response to subunit inactivated influenza vaccine. Via MiXCR, TCRdb re-called the RT-PCR reads, giving one row per CDR3 protein. The sample holds roughly 650,000 distinct CDR3 sequences, 14% seen once. Sequences were derived from PBMCs from blood, sampled roughly 2 weeks before vaccination. The receptors come from a middle-aged man who received an inactivated influenza vaccine.

This clonotype was seen at least ten times. V usage is TRBV5-6 and J usage is TRBJ2-1; 9 bases agree with TRBD1. CDR1 SGHDT and CDR2 YYEEEE come from the germline V gene. V lost 2 bases and J lost 8; bases outside the gene matches: 8. CDR3 length: 15 residues. This CDR3 is CASSFRQGVMDEQFF. The CDR3 nucleotides are TGTGCCAGCAGCTTCAGACAGGGGGTGATGGATGAGCAGTTCTTC.

This clonotype was counted at least ten times. The chain has TRBV6-2 or TRBV6-3 and TRBJ2-7; D is unclear. The germline CDR1 and CDR2 sequences are MNHEY and SVGEGT. This CDR3 comprises 13 residues. V lost 1 base and J 4 bases, leaving 8 bases between the germline ends. The CDR3 region has the DNA TGTGCCAGCAGTTACTTAACCGATTACGAGCAGTACTTC. This translates into CASSYLTDYEQYF.

The rearrangement joins TRBV7-9 to TRBJ2-3; D is unresolved. CDR1 SEHNR and CDR2 FQNEAQ come from the germline V gene (reference sequence). The CDR3 has 15 amino acids. Trimming removed 0 bases from V and 0 bases from J, with 7 bases in between. CDR3: CASSLASRSTDTQYF. The CDR3, as DNA: TGTGCCAGCAGCTTAGCAAGTCGCAGCACAGATACGCAGTATTTT. Filled out from reference TRBV7-9 and TRBJ2-3, the complete variable domain reads DTGVSQNPRHKITKRGQNVTFRCDPISEHNRLYWYRQTLGQGPEFLTYFQNEAQLEKSRLLSDRFSAERPKGSFSTLEIQRTEQGDSAMYLCASSLASRSTDTQYFGPGTRLTVL.

A note on this clonotype: A read error may explain this, as a much larger clone is one base away. The J gene is TRBJ1-3, the V gene TRBV5-1; no clear D. CDR3 length equals 14 residues. Germline CDR1 reads SGHRS; CDR2 reads YFSETQ. CDR3 region: CASSLWHSGNTIFF. The CDR3 DNA is TGCGCCAGCAGCTTGTGGCACTCTGGAAACACCATATTTTTT.

The chain links TRBV10-2 to TRBJ2-2; tentatively, D is TRBD2 (5 bases). Germline assignment: CDR1 WSHSY and CDR2 SAAADI. This CDR3 is built from 15 residues. Trimming cost V 0 bases and J 5 bases, with 10 bases left between them. The CDR3 nucleotides read TGCGCCAGCAGTGAGTCGACGTCGGGGACCGGGGAGCTGTTTTTT. Translation: CASSESTSGTGELFF.

This chain uses TRBV12-3 or TRBV12-4 with TRBJ2-1, with D perhaps TRBD2 (5 bases). CDR3 size: 15 residues. Deletions cut 3 bases from V and 4 bases from J, with 13 bases between. CDR3 sequence reads: CASSFLEGSYNEQFF. In DNA, the CDR3 is TGTGCCAGCAGTTTTTTAGAGGGAAGTTACAATGAGCAGTTCTTC.

This clonotype has just one count. This sequence joins TRBV18 and TRBJ2-1, with 12 bases fitting TRBD2. This CDR3 is built from 17 residues. Germline V gene lookup returns CDR1 KGHSH and CDR2 LQKENI. J was trimmed by 1 base and V by 3 bases; bases with no gene match: 4. CDR3 in amino acids: CASSPFTSGRSYNEQFF. CDR3 nucleotide sequence: TGTGCCAGCTCACCGTTTACTAGCGGGAGGTCCTACAATGAGCAGTTCTTC.

This clonotype was observed a few times. This chain uses TRBV27 with TRBJ1-2; 11 nucleotides match TRBD1. The CDR3 is 15 amino acids. The germline V gene has CDR1 MNHEY and CDR2 SMNVEV (reference sequence). The V gene end was trimmed by 4 bases and the J gene end by 4 bases; junction bases not matched to a gene: 5. CDR3 sequence (DNA): TGTGCCAGCAGTTGGGACAGGGGGTTCACCTATGGCTACACCTTC. It yields the protein CASSWDRGFTYGYTF.

This clonotype showed up just a few times. The chain links TRBV18 to TRBJ2-5; 10 bases fit TRBD2. Trimming cost V 3 bases and J 5 bases; bases outside gene matches: 9. Per the germline V gene, CDR1 is KGHSH and CDR2 is LQKENI. The CDR3 runs to 16 residues. CDR3 sequence (DNA): TGTGCCAGCTCACCGTATCTAGCGGGAGTCGGGGAGACCCAGTACTTC. Translated: CASSPYLAGVGETQYF.

The rearrangement joins TRBV5-1 to TRBJ2-2; D unresolved. The V and J ends lost 4 bases and 3 bases respectively, with 7 bases between them. The CDR3 loop spans 13 amino acids. Germline CDR1 is SGHRS and CDR2 is YFSETQ. The CDR3 sequence: CASSVKDTGELFF. CDR3 sequence (DNA): TGCGCCAGCAGCGTGAAAGACACCGGGGAGCTGTTTTTT.

This chain joins TRBV6-1 and TRBJ2-7; D is ambiguous. Germline V CDR1 and CDR2: MNHNS, SASEGT. The CDR3 length is 15 residues. V lost 4 bases to trimming and J lost 3 bases, with 16 bases between them. The CDR3 loop reads CASSAGPNPLYEQYF. The DNA for the CDR3 is TGTGCCAGCAGTGCCGGACCCAACCCTCTCTACGAGCAGTACTTC.

The CDR3: CSARQGNEQFF. Written as DNA, the CDR3 is TGCAGCGCCCGCCAGGGCAATGAGCAGTTCTTC. This chain links TRBV29-1 with TRBJ2-1, with a tentative D call TRBD1 (5 bases). Germline V gives CDR1 SQVTM, CDR2 ANQGSEA. The CDR3 totals 11 residues. V lost 7 bases and J 6 bases, leaving 10 bases between the germline ends.

This clonotype was counted many times. The chain combines TRBV7-9 with TRBJ2-3; the D is unclear. The V gene lost 2 bases and the J gene lost 2 bases, with 8 bases spanning the gap. Germline assignment: CDR1 SEHNR and CDR2 FQNEAQ (reference sequence). The CDR3 runs 14 residues. CDR3 region: CASSLSVSTDTQYF. The CDR3 nucleotides are TGTGCCAGCAGCTTAAGCGTCTCCACAGATACGCAGTATTTT.

This clonotype was found a few times. The J gene is TRBJ2-7, the V gene TRBV12-3 or TRBV12-4, with 9 bases matching TRBD1. Germline trimming cut 5 bases from V and 13 bases from J; bases unmatched to any gene: 9. There are 12 residues in the CDR3. The DNA of the CDR3 is TGTGCCAGCAGTCCTAGTGGGACAGGGCTATACTTC. Translated, it gives CASSPSGTGLYF.